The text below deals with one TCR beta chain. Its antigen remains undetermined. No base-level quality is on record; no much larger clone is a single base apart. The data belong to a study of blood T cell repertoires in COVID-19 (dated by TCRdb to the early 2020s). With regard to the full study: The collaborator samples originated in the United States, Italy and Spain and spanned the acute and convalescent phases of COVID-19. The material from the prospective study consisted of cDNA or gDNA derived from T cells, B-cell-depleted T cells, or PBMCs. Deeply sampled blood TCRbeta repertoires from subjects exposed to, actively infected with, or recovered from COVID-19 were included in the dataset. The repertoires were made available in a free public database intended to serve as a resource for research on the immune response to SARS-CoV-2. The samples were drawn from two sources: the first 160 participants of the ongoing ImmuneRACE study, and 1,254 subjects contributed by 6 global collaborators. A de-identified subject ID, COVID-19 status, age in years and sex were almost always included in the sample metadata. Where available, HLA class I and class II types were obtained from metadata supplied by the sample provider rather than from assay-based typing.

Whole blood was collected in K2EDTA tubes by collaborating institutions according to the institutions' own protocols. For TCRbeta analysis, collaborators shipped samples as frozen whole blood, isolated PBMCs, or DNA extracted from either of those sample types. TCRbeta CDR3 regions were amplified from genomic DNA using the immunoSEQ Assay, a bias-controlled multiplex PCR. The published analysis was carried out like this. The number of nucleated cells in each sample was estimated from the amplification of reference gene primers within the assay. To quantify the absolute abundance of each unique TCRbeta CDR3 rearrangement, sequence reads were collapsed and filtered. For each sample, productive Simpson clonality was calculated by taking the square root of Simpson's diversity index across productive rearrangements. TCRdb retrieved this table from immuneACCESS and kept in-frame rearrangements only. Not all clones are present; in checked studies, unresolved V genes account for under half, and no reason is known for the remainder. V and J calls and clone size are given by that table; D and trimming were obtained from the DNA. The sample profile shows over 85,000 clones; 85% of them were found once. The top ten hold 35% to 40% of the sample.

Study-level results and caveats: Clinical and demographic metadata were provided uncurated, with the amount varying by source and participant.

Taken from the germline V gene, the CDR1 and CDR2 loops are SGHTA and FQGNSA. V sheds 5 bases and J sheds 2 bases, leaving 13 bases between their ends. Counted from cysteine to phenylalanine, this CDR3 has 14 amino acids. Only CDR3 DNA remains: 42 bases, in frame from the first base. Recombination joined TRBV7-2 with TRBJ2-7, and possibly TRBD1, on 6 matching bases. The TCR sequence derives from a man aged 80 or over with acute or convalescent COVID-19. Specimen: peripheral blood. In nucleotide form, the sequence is TGTGCCAGCAGCCGGACAGCCCAAACCTACGAGCAGTACTTC. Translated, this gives CASSRTAQTYEQYF.